The rows below give T cell receptor beta chains drawn from one sample of a study of T cells expressing NK-cell markers. Following a re-call of the 5' RACE reads, TCRdb has one entry per CDR3 protein and lacks DNA. This table holds 250,000 or so distinct CDR3 sequences. Sequencing was performed on blood T cells: a sorted CD56 or NKG2C T cell subset, CD4+ or CD8+ T cells, or bulk PBMC T cells (not recorded which). The receptors stem from a woman aged 18 to 69 in good health. The CDR3 runs from the conserved cysteine through the conserved F or W.

v_gene: TRBV5-4
j_gene: TRBJ2-7
CDR3aa: CASSDRVTYEQYF

v_gene: TRBV5-1
j_gene: TRBJ2-1
CDR3aa: CASRRSRVRPYNEQFF

v_gene: TRBV20-1
j_gene: TRBJ2-3
CDR3aa: CSAKRAITGTDTQYF

v_gene: TRBV15
j_gene: TRBJ2-1
CDR3aa: CATSPGVNEQFF

v_gene: TRBV5-1
j_gene: TRBJ2-1
CDR3aa: CASSFRLATNEQFF

v_gene: TRBV29-1
j_gene: TRBJ2-5
CDR3aa: CSVAGNQETQYF

v_gene: TRBV6-2/TRBV6-3
j_gene: TRBJ1-2
CDR3aa: CASNTLGGYTF

v_gene: TRBV7-2
j_gene: TRBJ2-1
CDR3aa: CASSLFNAGGGYNEQFF

v_gene: TRBV5-1
j_gene: TRBJ2-3
CDR3aa: CASKPPITDTQYF

v_gene: TRBV7-9
j_gene: TRBJ2-7
CDR3aa: CASSLRTSPYEQYF